The 32 T cell receptor beta chains listed next were all sequenced from one sample in a study of T cell changes during pregnancy in multiple sclerosis (dated by TCRdb to the late 2010s). Library preparation was by the immunoSEQ multiplex PCR assay. TCRdb limited this immuneACCESS table to in-frame rearrangements with V and J called. A share of clones is missing; checked studies link under half to unresolved V genes, and the rest is unexplained. The sample table records about 64,000 clones; approximately 91% of these occur just once. The top ten clones comprise 1% to 1.5% of the sample. Sequencing used peripheral blood, obtained in the second trimester of pregnancy. These TCRs come from a female donor with multiple sclerosis, enrolled in a pregnancy study.

The rearrangement links TRBV6-5 to TRBJ1-2, with D possibly being TRBD1 (5 bases). The germline gives CDR1 MNHEY, CDR2 SVGAGI. There are 14 residues in the CDR3. V was shortened by 0 bases and J by 2 bases, with 7 bases between the two germline ends. Here the CDR3 DNA reads TGTGCCAGCAGTTACTCGGGGGGGAACTATGGCTACACCTTC. Protein sequence: CASSYSGGNYGYTF.

This chain uses TRBV28 with TRBJ2-2; D is undetermined. The CDR3 runs 11 residues. Germline assignment: CDR1 MDHEN and CDR2 SYDVKM. Deletions cut 7 bases from V and 5 bases from J, with 5 bases between. The CDR3 DNA reads as TGTGCCAGCACTCTAACCGGGGAGCTGTTTTTT. Encoded protein: CASTLTGELFF.

This chain uses TRBV7-9 with TRBJ2-1; 7 positions match TRBD1. CDR1 is SEHNR, CDR2 FQNEAQ, per germline (reference sequence). The V and J ends lost 5 bases and 7 bases, in that order; junction bases with no gene match: 11. The CDR3 length is 15 residues. CDR3 in DNA: TGTGCCAGCAGCCGAGACAGGGTGTATTGGAATGAGCAGTTCTTC. Translation: CASSRDRVYWNEQFF.

The rearrangement links TRBV30 to TRBJ2-5, with 10 bases matching TRBD2. This CDR3 has 14 amino acids. From germline, CDR1 is GTSNPN and CDR2 SVGIG (reference sequence). Unmatched junction bases numbered 4, after V lost 2 bases and J lost 4 bases. The CDR3 here is CAWSSGGAIETQYF. CDR3 coding DNA: TGTGCCTGGAGTAGCGGGGGGGCAATAGAGACCCAGTACTTC. The complete variable domain, with remaining parts taken from reference TRBV30 and TRBJ2-5, reads SQTIHQWPATLVQPVGSPLSLECTVEGTSNPNLYWYRQAAGRGLQLLFYSVGIGQISSEVPQNLSASRPQDRQFILSSKKLLLSDSGFYLCAWSSGGAIETQYFGPGTRLLVL.

The chain joins TRBV7-2 to TRBJ2-1; 10 bases line up with TRBD2. Germline trimming cut 7 bases from V and 4 bases from J; bases unmatched to any gene: 7. Germline lookup yields CDR1 SGHTA and CDR2 FQGNSA. CDR3 length equals 15 residues. The CDR3 nucleotides read TGTGCCAGCAACGGAGCGGGGGGGCTGTACAATGAGCAGTTCTTC. Protein sequence: CASNGAGGLYNEQFF.

The chain employs TRBV30 and TRBJ2-2, with 9 bases identical to TRBD1. CDR3 size: 16 residues. V was clipped by 0 bases and J by 6 bases; unmatched bases: 8. CDR1 is GTSNPN and CDR2 is SVGIG in the germline V gene (reference sequence). DNA of the CDR3: TGTGCCTGGAGTGTACTAGGGGACAGGGCCCCCGGGGAGCTGTTTTTT. As protein: CAWSVLGDRAPGELFF.

This sequence joins TRBV5-6 and TRBJ2-5; D possibly corresponds to TRBD1 (5 bases). The V and J ends lost 0 bases and 7 bases respectively, with 10 bases between them. Looked up from germline, CDR1 is SGHDT and CDR2 is YYEEEE. CDR3 length equals 13 residues. Here the CDR3 DNA reads TGTGCCAGCAGCTTGGGGGGAAGGGGGACCCAGTACTTC. Protein product: CASSLGGRGTQYF. Full variable domain (missing parts from reference TRBV5-6 and TRBJ2-5): DAGVTQSPTHLIKTRGQQVTLRCSPKSGHDTVSWYQQALGQGPQFIFQYYEEEERQRGNFPDRFSGHQFPNYSSELNVNALLLGDSALYLCASSLGGRGTQYFGPGTRLLVL.

A remark on this clone: Other DNA sequences in the sample encode the same CDR3. V usage is TRBV18 and J usage is TRBJ2-7, with D perhaps matching TRBD1 (6 bases). The V and J ends lost 2 bases and 4 bases respectively, with 9 bases between them. This CDR3 is 13 amino acids long. Germline V gene lookup returns CDR1 KGHSH and CDR2 LQKENI. The CDR3, as DNA: TGTGCCAGCTCACCAGCTCAGGGGTACGAGCAGTACTTC. This translates into CASSPAQGYEQYF.

V is TRBV9 and J is TRBJ2-3; 15 positions match TRBD2. The CDR3 sequence is 15 residues long. The ends lost 4 bases at V and 8 bases at J; junction bases unmatched: 5. Germline V gene data show CDR1 as SGDLS and CDR2 as YYNGEE. The CDR3 DNA follows: TGTGCCAGCAGCAGGACTAGCGGGGGGGTATCTACGCAGTATTTT. It translates to CASSRTSGGVSTQYF.

The chain carries TRBV5-4 and TRBJ2-7; 8 nucleotides align to TRBD2. V was clipped by 4 bases and J by 0 bases; unmatched bases: 6. The CDR3 extends over 15 amino acids. Germline CDR1 and CDR2: SGHNT and YYREEE (reference sequence). This CDR3 reads CASSPPSGRSYEQYF. The CDR3 bases are TGTGCCAGCAGCCCGCCTAGCGGGCGCTCCTACGAGCAGTACTTC.

The chain joins TRBV5-6 to TRBJ2-1; 10 nucleotides agree with TRBD2. The CDR3 loop spans 15 amino acids. Germline V lookup: CDR1 SGHDT, CDR2 YYEEEE. J lost 10 bases, V lost 1 base, and 8 bases had no gene match. The CDR3 DNA reads TGTGCCAGCAGCTTGACAGCGGGGGGGCTCAGGGAGCAGTTCTTC. Protein product: CASSLTAGGLREQFF. The full variable domain, rest sourced from reference TRBV5-6 and TRBJ2-1, is DAGVTQSPTHLIKTRGQQVTLRCSPKSGHDTVSWYQQALGQGPQFIFQYYEEEERQRGNFPDRFSGHQFPNYSSELNVNALLLGDSALYLCASSLTAGGLREQFFGPGTRLTVL.

The chain carries TRBV5-4 and TRBJ2-2, with 13 bases identical to TRBD2. CDR3 length: 18 amino acids. Trimming at V came to 0 bases and at J to 4 bases, leaving 6 bases not matched to a gene. From germline, CDR1 is SGHNT and CDR2 YYREEE (reference sequence). The CDR3 DNA is TGTGCCAGCAGCTTGGGAACTAGCGGGGGGGCGGTCACCGGGGAGCTGTTTTTT. It specifies CASSLGTSGGAVTGELFF.

CDR3 bases: TGTGCCAGCTCAGCGGGACAGGACAATCAGCCCCAGCATTTT. Translation gives CASSAGQDNQPQHF. This chain links TRBV18 with TRBJ1-5, with TRBD1 matching over 8 bases. Per the germline V gene, CDR1 is KGHSH and CDR2 is LQKENI. The trim removed 5 bases at V and 3 bases at J, leaving 3 bases unmatched. This CDR3 comprises 14 residues.

For the CDR3, the DNA is TGCGCCAGCAGCCCCGGCGCAGGTTCATATGGCTACACCTTC. Residues: CASSPGAGSYGYTF. This chain joins TRBV5-1 and TRBJ1-2, with no clear D. Germline V gene sequence: CDR1 SGHRS, CDR2 YFSETQ. This CDR3 is 14 amino acids long. V lost 4 bases to trimming and J lost 5 bases, with 15 bases between them.

The rearrangement joins TRBV28 to TRBJ1-2; 11 nucleotides match TRBD1. This CDR3 has 16 residues. V lost 5 bases, J lost 8 bases, and 13 bases stayed unmatched. Germline V gene sequence: CDR1 MDHEN, CDR2 SYDVKM. CDR3 protein: CASSLRDRGSLGGYTF. CDR3 DNA: TGTGCCAGCAGTCTCCGGGACAGGGGGAGTCTAGGCGGCTACACCTTC.

The chain combines TRBV9 with TRBJ2-7; possibly TRBD1 for D (6 bases). Germline CDR1 reads SGDLS; CDR2 reads YYNGEE. The CDR3 consists of 16 residues. V was trimmed by 0 bases and J by 2 bases, leaving 15 bases between them. This CDR3 reads CASSVAPGTNTYEQYF. In DNA form, the CDR3 reads TGTGCCAGCAGCGTAGCCCCCGGGACAAACACCTACGAGCAGTACTTC.

The genes are TRBV5-1 and TRBJ2-1; D is possibly TRBD1 (6 bases). The germline CDR1 and CDR2 sequences are SGHRS and YFSETQ. The CDR3 extends over 16 amino acids. V dropped 0 bases and J dropped 6 bases, with 16 bases sitting between them. The CDR3 sequence is CASSLVGATIGNEQFF. In DNA, the CDR3 is TGCGCCAGCAGCTTGGTGGGGGCCACGATAGGCAATGAGCAGTTCTTC.

The V and J genes are TRBV6-4 and TRBJ2-3; TRBD2 might be the D (6 bases). The CDR3 spans 16 residues. V dropped 2 bases and J dropped 2 bases, with 14 bases sitting between them. Germline V CDR1 and CDR2: MRHNA, SNTAGT. CDR3 nucleotide sequence: TGTGCCAGCAGTGACGACCCGGAGGGAGCCACAGATACGCAGTATTTT. Residues: CASSDDPEGATDTQYF.

This sequence joins TRBV7-3 and TRBJ2-2; D ambiguous. Per the germline V gene, CDR1 is SGHTA and CDR2 is FQGTGA. The CDR3 consists of 16 residues. The V gene lost 0 bases and the J gene lost 6 bases, with 14 bases spanning the gap. This chain's CDR3 is CASSLTAEPPPGELFF. CDR3 DNA: TGTGCCAGCAGCTTAACGGCGGAACCTCCCCCCGGGGAGCTGTTTTTT.

V gene TRBV12-5 combines with J gene TRBJ2-3, with D possibly matching TRBD1 (6 bases). This CDR3 has 14 amino acids. Trimming pared 6 bases from V and 4 bases from J, leaving 14 bases between. The germline CDR1 and CDR2 sequences are LGHNT and FRNRAP. The chain's CDR3 is CASGPTDSSDTQYF. Written as DNA, the CDR3 is TGTGCTAGTGGCCCCACGGACAGCTCAGATACGCAGTATTTT. Filled out from reference TRBV12-5 and TRBJ2-3, the complete variable domain reads DARVTQTPRHKVTEMGQEVTMRCQPILGHNTVFWYRQTMMQGLELLAYFRNRAPLDDSGMPKDRFSAEMPDATLATLKIQPSEPRDSAVYFCASGPTDSSDTQYFGPGTRLTVL.

The V gene is TRBV28, the J gene TRBJ1-6; no clear D gene. Deletions cut 6 bases from V and 8 bases from J, with 8 bases between. This CDR3 region has 12 residues. CDR1 MDHEN and CDR2 SYDVKM come from the germline V gene. CDR3 coding DNA: TGTGCCAGCAGGGACTTGCATTCACCCCTCCACTTT. Its translation is CASRDLHSPLHF.

This chain connects TRBV20-1 to TRBJ2-1, with no clear D. This CDR3 comprises 11 residues. V lost 5 bases, J lost 5 bases, and 7 bases lay in between. In germline, CDR1 is DFQATT, CDR2 SNEGSKA (reference sequence). The CDR3 is CSAYFNNEQFF. The DNA for the CDR3 is TGCAGTGCTTACTTTAACAATGAGCAGTTCTTC.

Points on this clone: The germline gene is not matched at one end of the junction; a read error may be the cause. The V gene is TRBV4-1, the J gene TRBJ1-2; 7 nucleotides align to TRBD1. This CDR3 is built from 16 residues. CDR1 and CDR2 from the germline V gene are MGHRA and YSYEKL. The CDR3 protein is CASTQGPDRVNYGYTF. CDR3 nucleotides: TGCGCCAGCACCCAAGGCCCCGACAGGGTTAACTATGGCTACACCTTC.

The rearrangement links TRBV5-1 to TRBJ1-2, with 7 bases fitting TRBD1. The CDR3 spans 15 residues. Trimming at V came to 4 bases and at J to 8 bases, leaving 14 bases not matched to a gene. The V gene's germline CDR1 is SGHRS and CDR2 YFSETQ. This CDR3 is CASSILDREVSGYTF. CDR3 DNA: TGCGCCAGCAGCATTCTCGACAGGGAGGTATCCGGCTACACCTTC. Together with reference TRBV5-1 and TRBJ1-2, the CDR3 gives the full variable domain: KAGVTQTPRYLIKTRGQQVTLSCSPISGHRSVSWYQQTPGQGLQFLFEYFSETQRNKGNFPGRFSGRQFSNSRSEMNVSTLELGDSALYLCASSILDREVSGYTFGSGTRLTVV.

This chain uses TRBV4-3 with TRBJ2-3, with 15 bases identical to TRBD2. The germline CDR1 and CDR2 sequences are LGHNA and YSLEER. The CDR3 covers 17 residues. J lost 3 bases, V lost 4 bases, and 5 bases had no gene match. CDR3 protein: CASSLRTSGGGTDTQYF. CDR3 nucleotides: TGCGCCAGCAGCCTCCGGACTAGCGGGGGGGGAACAGATACGCAGTATTTT.

The V and J genes are TRBV11-2 and TRBJ2-7, with a possible D match to TRBD2 (5 bases). The CDR3 length is 15 residues. V shed 5 bases and J shed 0 bases, with 14 bases lying between them. Germline lookup yields CDR1 SGHAT and CDR2 FQNNGV. CDR3 amino acids: CASSAGGSSSYEQYF. The CDR3 coding sequence is TGTGCCAGCAGCGCCGGAGGCTCGAGCTCCTACGAGCAGTACTTC.

The chain joins TRBV5-1 to TRBJ2-1; a possible D gene is TRBD2 (6 bases). Germline CDR1 is SGHRS and CDR2 is YFSETQ. CDR3 length: 17 residues. The germline V and J ends were trimmed by 0 bases and 2 bases, with 15 bases remaining between them. CDR3 coding DNA: TGCGCCAGCAGCTTGGTCAGCCGGGACTTCCCCTACAATGAGCAGTTCTTC. Protein: CASSLVSRDFPYNEQFF.

The V call is TRBV2, the J call TRBJ1-2; 8 bases are a match to TRBD1. Germline CDR1 and CDR2: SNHLY and FYNNEI. With V trimmed by 2 bases and J by 4 bases, 12 bases remained unmatched. The CDR3 extends over 17 amino acids. The CDR3 sequence is CASSEWGITGGRYGYTF. The CDR3 DNA reads TGTGCCAGCAGTGAATGGGGAATTACAGGGGGACGCTATGGCTACACCTTC.

J is TRBJ1-1 and V is TRBV28; no reliable D call. The CDR3 contains 14 residues. Trimming removed 1 base at V and 9 bases at J, with 15 bases between. Germline CDR1 MDHEN, CDR2 SYDVKM. The CDR3 DNA follows: TGTGCCAGCAGTTTATCCGCATCTTCGGGTCAAGCTTTCTTT. Translation gives CASSLSASSGQAFF.

The chain uses TRBV7-2 and TRBJ2-2, with D perhaps TRBD2 (5 bases). The CDR3 runs to 17 residues. With 5 bases removed from V and 3 bases from J, the gap between germline ends came to 19 bases. CDR1 SGHTA and CDR2 FQGNSA come from the germline V gene. The CDR3 loop reads CASSPFFGRDYTGELFF. For the CDR3, the DNA is TGTGCCAGCAGCCCCTTTTTCGGACGGGATTACACCGGGGAGCTGTTTTTT.

This clone was detected only once. The chain is built from TRBV5-1 and TRBJ1-5; 9 bases are a match to TRBD1. Trimming removed 4 bases from V and 4 bases from J; junction bases left unmatched: 9. Looked up from germline, CDR1 is SGHRS and CDR2 is YFSETQ. The CDR3 spans 16 residues. The CDR3 DNA reads TGCGCCAGCAGCGCGGCGCCTGGGACAGGGAATCAGCCCCAGCATTTT. Translated: CASSAAPGTGNQPQHF.

This clone was counted once. The J gene is TRBJ2-7, the V gene TRBV29-1, with 10 bases matching TRBD1. The CDR3 extends over 12 amino acids. The V gene end was trimmed by 6 bases and the J gene end by 4 bases; junction bases not matched to a gene: 3. Per germline, CDR1 SQVTM and CDR2 ANQGSEA. The CDR3 region is CSVPGQGYEQYF. CDR3 nucleotide sequence: TGCAGCGTGCCGGGACAGGGGTACGAGCAGTACTTC.